The next 19 T cell receptor beta chains were all read from a single sample in a study of T-cell reconstitution after alpha-beta-depleted transplantation in children. Construction of the TCRbeta library involved unique molecular identifiers. A single record per CDR3 protein comes from TCRdb applying MiXCR to the PCR reads. This table holds around 440,000 distinct CDR3 sequences, roughly 16% found once. The sequences come from PBMCs, mostly from graft donor cells, collected 360 days after TCRalphabeta/CD19-depleted stem cell transplant. The receptors were gathered from a boy in the first two years of life who had a stem cell transplant for Wiskott-Aldrich syndrome, so the T cells may come from the graft donor.

This clonotype was detected a few times. The rearrangement uses TRBV10-3 and TRBJ2-7; D could derive from TRBD1 or TRBD2 (5 bases each). Germline assignment: CDR1 ENHRY and CDR2 SYGVKD. The CDR3 covers 13 residues. V lost 5 bases and J lost 5, with 13 bases in between. CDR3 DNA: TGTGCCATCAGTCCAAGGGGACGCAACGAGCAGTACTTC. Protein sequence: CAISPRGRNEQYF.

This clonotype showed up just a few times. The rearrangement uses TRBV28 and TRBJ1-4; TRBD1 is a possible D gene (5 bases). The CDR3 covers 16 residues. Germline V lookup: CDR1 MDHEN, CDR2 SYDVKM. Deletions cut 1 base from V and 3 bases from J, with 12 bases between. The CDR3: CASSLLGQGSNEKLFF. Here the CDR3 DNA reads TGTGCCAGCAGTTTATTGGGTCAGGGCTCTAATGAAAAACTGTTTTTT.

Only a few counts were recorded for this clonotype. The rearrangement links TRBV6-1 to TRBJ2-3, with D maybe TRBD1 (5 bases). V was clipped by 6 bases and J by 6 bases, with 13 bases between them. The V gene's germline CDR1 is MNHNS and CDR2 SASEGT. CDR3 length: 13 amino acids. CDR3 amino acids: CASSQTGLDTQYF. The CDR3 DNA reads as TGTGCCAGCAGCCAAACAGGTTTGGATACGCAGTATTTT.

The chain couples TRBV5-6 to TRBJ2-5; weak D call: TRBD2 (5 bases). Germline CDR1 SGHDT, CDR2 YYEEEE. The CDR3 consists of 13 residues. V was trimmed by 9 bases and J by 3 bases, leaving 15 bases between them. The CDR3 region is CAMSSWTEETQYF. The DNA of the CDR3 is TGTGCCATGAGCTCGTGGACTGAAGAGACCCAGTACTTC.

This clonotype was seen only a few times. The chain recombines TRBV10-3 with TRBJ2-7; D might be TRBD1 (6 bases). In germline, CDR1 is ENHRY, CDR2 SYGVKD. This CDR3 contains 13 residues. V was trimmed by 3 bases and J by 3 bases, leaving 9 bases between them. The CDR3, as DNA: TGTGCCATCAGTGAAGGGGGTGGCTACGAGCAGTACTTC. Translation gives CAISEGGGYEQYF.

The V gene is TRBV30, the J gene TRBJ2-7; no firm D call. Trimming removed 0 bases from V and 4 bases from J, with 10 bases in between. CDR3 size: 13 residues. Germline values: CDR1 GTSNPN, CDR2 SVGIG (reference sequence). The CDR3 DNA is TGTGCCTGGAGTGTCAACCATCCTTACGAGCAGTACTTC. Protein: CAWSVNHPYEQYF.

This clonotype was found a few times. The V call is TRBV10-3, the J call TRBJ2-1, with a possible D match to TRBD2 (5 bases). There are 15 residues in the CDR3. Trimming removed 4 bases at V and 0 bases at J, with 10 bases between. Germline CDR1 is ENHRY and CDR2 is SYGVKD. The CDR3 DNA reads as TGTGCCATCAGTGCCCTAGGGAGCTCCTACAATGAGCAGTTCTTC. Protein product: CAISALGSSYNEQFF.

This clonotype occurred a few times. V gene TRBV5-1 combines with J gene TRBJ2-2; no reliable D call. With 4 bases removed from V and 8 bases from J, the gap between germline ends came to 9 bases. The CDR3 sequence is 12 residues long. Germline CDR1 reads SGHRS; CDR2 reads YFSETQ. The CDR3 DNA is TGCGCCAGCAGCCTCTTTTTAGGGGAGCTGTTTTTT. Its translation: CASSLFLGELFF.

This clonotype has just a few counts. The chain uses TRBV28 and TRBJ2-7, with 9 bases that match TRBD1. V shed 6 bases and J 3 bases; nucleotides not matched to a gene: 9. Germline values: CDR1 MDHEN, CDR2 SYDVKM. The CDR3 consists of 15 residues. The CDR3, as DNA: TGTGCCAGCAGGCCCTGGGGACAGGGAGTCTACGAGCAGTACTTC. Translation: CASRPWGQGVYEQYF.

The gene calls are TRBV6-5 and TRBJ1-3; D is possibly TRBD1 (5 bases). Germline CDR1 is MNHEY and CDR2 is SVGAGI. This CDR3 is built from 16 residues. Deletions cut 0 bases from V and 0 bases from J, with 9 bases between. The CDR3 reads CASSYSGRRSGNTIYF. CDR3 nucleotide sequence: TGTGCCAGCAGTTACTCGGGACGGCGCTCTGGAAACACCATATATTTT.

The chain combines TRBV5-6 with TRBJ2-1; TRBD2 aligns across 9 bases. J was trimmed by 7 bases and V by 6 bases; bases with no gene match: 8. Per the germline V gene, CDR1 is SGHDT and CDR2 is YYEEEE. The CDR3 is 14 residues long. This CDR3 is CASIVAGAHNEQFF. The CDR3 DNA is TGTGCCAGCATAGTAGCGGGGGCCCATAATGAGCAGTTCTTC. The entire variable domain, with the rest obtained from reference TRBV5-6 and TRBJ2-1, is as follows: DAGVTQSPTHLIKTRGQQVTLRCSPKSGHDTVSWYQQALGQGPQFIFQYYEEEERQRGNFPDRFSGHQFPNYSSELNVNALLLGDSALYLCASIVAGAHNEQFFGPGTRLTVL.

V and J are TRBV24-1 and TRBJ2-4, with TRBD1 identical over 7 bases. CDR3 length: 14 residues. The germline gives CDR1 KGHDR, CDR2 SFDVKD. V dropped 4 bases and J dropped 5; count of bases not matched to a gene: 4. DNA for the CDR3: TGTGCCACCAGTGAGAGCGGACAGGAAAACATTCAGTACTTC. Translated: CATSESGQENIQYF.

This clonotype was recorded a few times. CDR3 residues: CASSNRDRAIDEQYF. CDR3 sequence (DNA): TGTGCCAGCAGTAACCGGGACAGGGCAATCGACGAGCAGTACTTC. V is TRBV6-5 and J is TRBJ2-7, with 9 positions matching TRBD1. The CDR3 has 15 residues. Germline V gene sequence: CDR1 MNHEY, CDR2 SVGAGI. V dropped 5 bases and J dropped 5; count of bases not matched to a gene: 10.

V gene TRBV29-1 combines with J gene TRBJ2-7, with 7 bases aligning to TRBD1. Trimming removed 5 bases from V and 2 bases from J; junction bases left unmatched: 3. Germline values: CDR1 SQVTM, CDR2 ANQGSEA. The CDR3 spans 12 residues. CDR3: CSVLGTAYEQYF. The CDR3 DNA reads TGCAGCGTTCTTGGGACAGCCTACGAGCAGTACTTC.

This clonotype showed up just a few times. This rearrangement joins TRBV4-3 to TRBJ2-7; no firm D call. Germline assignment: CDR1 LGHNA and CDR2 YSLEER. This CDR3 has 15 amino acids. V lost 6 bases, J lost 2 bases, and 17 bases lay in between. The chain's CDR3 is CASSQAWSSTYEQYF. The CDR3 DNA follows: TGCGCCAGCAGTCAGGCATGGAGCAGCACCTACGAGCAGTACTTC.

This clonotype has at least ten counts. The V call is TRBV3-1, the J call TRBJ1-5; D not certain. Germline loops: CDR1 LGHDT, CDR2 YNNKEL (reference sequence). V was clipped by 1 base and J by 3 bases, with 7 bases between them. The CDR3 runs 14 residues. The CDR3 spells CASSQGWTNQPQHF. In DNA, the CDR3 is TGTGCCAGCAGCCAAGGATGGACCAATCAGCCCCAGCATTTT.

This clonotype was seen more than once but under ten times. One end of the junction is discordant with germline, which a read error may explain. V is TRBV24-1 and J is TRBJ2-5; D is uncertain. CDR3 size: 15 residues. Germline V gene data show CDR1 as KGHDR and CDR2 as SFDVKD. The CDR3: CATSDPERAQGTQYF. In DNA, the CDR3 is TGTGCCACCAGTGATCCGGAAAGGGCGCAAGGGACCCAGTACTTC.

The chain employs TRBV20-1 and TRBJ2-2; 9 bases match TRBD1. V was clipped by 5 bases and J by 4 bases; unmatched bases: 2. This CDR3 region has 13 residues. The V gene's germline CDR1 is DFQATT and CDR2 SNEGSKA (reference sequence). This chain's CDR3 is CSARTGVTGELFF. The CDR3 nucleotides read TGCAGTGCTCGGACAGGGGTCACCGGGGAGCTGTTTTTT.

The sample holds a few counts of this clonotype. The V call is TRBV2, the J call TRBJ2-1, with D possibly matching TRBD2 (5 bases). V lost 0 bases, J lost 6 bases, and 18 bases lay in between. The CDR3 extends over 17 amino acids. In germline, CDR1 is SNHLY, CDR2 FYNNEI. CDR3 loop: CASSEALPRRGSNEQFF. The CDR3 DNA is TGTGCCAGCAGTGAAGCGCTTCCACGCCGGGGATCCAATGAGCAGTTCTTC.